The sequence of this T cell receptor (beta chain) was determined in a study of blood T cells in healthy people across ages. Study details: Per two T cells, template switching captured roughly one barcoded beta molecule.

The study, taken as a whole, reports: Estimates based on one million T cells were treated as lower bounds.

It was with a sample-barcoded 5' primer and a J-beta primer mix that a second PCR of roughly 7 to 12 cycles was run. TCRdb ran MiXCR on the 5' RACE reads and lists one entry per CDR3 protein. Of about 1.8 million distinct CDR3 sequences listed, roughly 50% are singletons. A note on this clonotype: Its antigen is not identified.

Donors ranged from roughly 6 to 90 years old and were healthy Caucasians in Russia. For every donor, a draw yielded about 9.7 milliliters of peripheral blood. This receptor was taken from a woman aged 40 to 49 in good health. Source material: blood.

The CDR3, as DNA: TGTGCCAGCAGTTACTTGGGGAGCTCCTACAATGAGCAGTTCTTC. It is translated as CASSYLGSSYNEQFF. The chain couples TRBV6-2 or TRBV6-3 to TRBJ2-1, with a possible D match to TRBD2 (5 bases). The CDR3 consists of 15 residues. The V and J ends lost 1 base and 0 bases respectively, with 7 bases between them. CDR1 and CDR2 (germline): MNHEY, SVGEGT.